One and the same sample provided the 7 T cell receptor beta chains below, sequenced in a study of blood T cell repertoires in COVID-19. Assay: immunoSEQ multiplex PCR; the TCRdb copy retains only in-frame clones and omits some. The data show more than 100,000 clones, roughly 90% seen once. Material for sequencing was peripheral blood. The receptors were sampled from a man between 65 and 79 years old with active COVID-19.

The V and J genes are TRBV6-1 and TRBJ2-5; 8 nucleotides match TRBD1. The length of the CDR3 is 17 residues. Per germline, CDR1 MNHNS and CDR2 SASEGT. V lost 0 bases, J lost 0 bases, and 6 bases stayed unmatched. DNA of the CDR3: TGTGCCAGCAGTGAAGCAGCAGGGGGCGCGAACCAAGAGACCCAGTACTTC. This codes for CASSEAAGGANQETQYF.

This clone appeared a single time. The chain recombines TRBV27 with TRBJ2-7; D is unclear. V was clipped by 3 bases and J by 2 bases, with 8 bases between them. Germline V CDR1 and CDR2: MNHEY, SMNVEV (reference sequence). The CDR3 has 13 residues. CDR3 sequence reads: CASSLVATYEQYF. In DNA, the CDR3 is TGTGCCAGCAGTTTGGTGGCAACCTACGAGCAGTACTTC.

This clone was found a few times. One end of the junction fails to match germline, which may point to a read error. This CDR3 reads CASSGDRKPPF. CDR3 bases: TGTGCCAGCAGTGGGGACAGAAAACCTCCCTTC. The rearrangement links TRBV2 to TRBJ1-2; TRBD1 agrees at 7 bases. The CDR3 loop spans 11 amino acids. The V gene's germline CDR1 is SNHLY and CDR2 FYNNEI.

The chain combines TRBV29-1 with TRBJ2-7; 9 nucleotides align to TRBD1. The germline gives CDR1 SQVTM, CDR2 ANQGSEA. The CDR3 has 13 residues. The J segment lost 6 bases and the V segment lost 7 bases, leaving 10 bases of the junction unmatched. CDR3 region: CSATGQGTSEQYF. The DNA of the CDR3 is TGCAGCGCCACGGGACAGGGTACGAGCGAGCAGTACTTC.

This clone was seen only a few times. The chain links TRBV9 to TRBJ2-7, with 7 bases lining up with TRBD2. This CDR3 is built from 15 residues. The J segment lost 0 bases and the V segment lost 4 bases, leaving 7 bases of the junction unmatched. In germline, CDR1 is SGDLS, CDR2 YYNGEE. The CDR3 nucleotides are TGTGCCAGCAGCCCCCTCAGGGACTACTCCTACGAGCAGTACTTC. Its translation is CASSPLRDYSYEQYF.

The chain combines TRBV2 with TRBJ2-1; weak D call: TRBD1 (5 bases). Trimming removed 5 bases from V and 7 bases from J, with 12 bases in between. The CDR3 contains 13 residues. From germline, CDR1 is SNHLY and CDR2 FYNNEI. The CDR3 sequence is CASSPLRQNEQFF. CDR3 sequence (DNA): TGTGCCAGCAGTCCCCTTCGACAGAATGAGCAGTTCTTC.

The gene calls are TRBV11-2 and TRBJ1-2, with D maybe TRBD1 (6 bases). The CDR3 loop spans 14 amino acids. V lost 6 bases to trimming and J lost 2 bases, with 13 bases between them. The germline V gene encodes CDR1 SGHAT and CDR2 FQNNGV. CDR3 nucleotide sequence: TGTGCCAGCAGGGAATGGACAGCGAACTATGGCTACACCTTC. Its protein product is CASREWTANYGYTF. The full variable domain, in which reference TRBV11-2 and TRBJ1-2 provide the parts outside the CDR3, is EAGVAQSPRYKIIEKRQSVAFWCNPISGHATLYWYQQILGQGPKLLIQFQNNGVVDDSQLPKDRFSAERLKGVDSTLKIQPAKLEDSAVYLCASREWTANYGYTFGSGTRLTVV.